The 7 T cell receptor beta chains listed next were all sequenced from one sample in a study of multiple sclerosis patients with progressive multifocal leukoencephalopathy. The table came from immunoSEQ multiplex PCR; TCRdb's copy has only in-frame clones and leaves some out. Of about 30,000 clones detected, roughly 90% appear once; the ten largest clones hold over 1.2%. The time point is: about six months of natalizumab therapy. This material consisted of PBMCs, taken from a patient treated with natalizumab. The source is a human donor with multiple sclerosis.

The rearrangement joins TRBV10-1 to TRBJ2-1; 11 nucleotides align to TRBD1. Trimming removed 8 bases from V and 8 bases from J; junction bases left unmatched: 5. The CDR3 loop spans 13 amino acids. The germline gives CDR1 WNHNN, CDR2 SYGVQD (reference sequence). The CDR3 nucleotides read TGCGCCAGCCGGGACAGGGGGGACTATGAGCAGTTCTTC. It encodes CASRDRGDYEQFF.

The chain joins TRBV7-2 to TRBJ1-2; unclear D gene. This CDR3 has 14 residues. V lost 2 bases to trimming and J lost 0 bases, with 7 bases between them. CDR1 and CDR2 (germline): SGHTA, FQGNSA. The DNA for the CDR3 is TGTGCCAGCAGCTTATCCAGAGCTAACTATGGCTACACCTTC. Residues: CASSLSRANYGYTF.

The chain couples TRBV27 to TRBJ1-5, with D perhaps matching TRBD1 (6 bases). This CDR3 spans 17 amino acids. Germline loops: CDR1 MNHEY, CDR2 SMNVEV (reference sequence). V lost 2 bases to trimming and J lost 0 bases, with 14 bases between them. CDR3 sequence: CASSLKPGTLSNQPQHF. For the CDR3, the DNA is TGTGCCAGCAGTTTAAAGCCCGGGACACTTAGCAATCAGCCCCAGCATTTT.

The V and J genes are TRBV25-1 and TRBJ2-3; D not resolved. V was cut by 4 bases and J by 5 bases, with 16 bases left in between. Per the germline V gene, CDR1 is MGHDK and CDR2 is SYGVNS. The CDR3 loop spans 15 amino acids. In DNA form, the CDR3 reads TGTGCCAGCAGTGCCATTGGCCTAGACGTAGATACGCAGTATTTT. Translating gives CASSAIGLDVDTQYF.

V usage is TRBV7-2 and J usage is TRBJ2-1; D remains ambiguous. The CDR3 spans 17 residues. Germline CDR1 is SGHTA and CDR2 is FQGNSA. V was clipped by 4 bases and J by 8 bases, with 24 bases between them. CDR3 sequence: CASSSHPGPTRRDEQFF. In DNA, the CDR3 is TGTGCCAGCAGCTCCCACCCTGGCCCGACGAGGAGAGATGAGCAGTTCTTC.

Comments on this clone: Other DNA sequences within the sample encode an identical CDR3. The chain is built from TRBV6-1 and TRBJ2-2; D is unresolved. Germline V gene sequence: CDR1 MNHNS, CDR2 SASEGT. The CDR3 contains 13 residues. The V gene lost 4 bases and the J gene lost 4 bases, with 7 bases spanning the gap. CDR3 sequence: CASSAGGTGELFF. CDR3 bases: TGTGCCAGCAGTGCGGGTGGCACCGGGGAGCTGTTTTTT.

V and J are TRBV10-2 and TRBJ1-2, with a possible D match to TRBD1 (5 bases). The CDR3 covers 11 residues. V gave up 6 bases and J gave up 8 bases, with 10 bases separating them. Germline CDR1 WSHSY, CDR2 SAAADI. This chain's CDR3 is CASRGPKGYTF. The CDR3 DNA reads TGCGCCAGCAGGGGGCCGAAGGGCTACACCTTC.